This TCR beta chain was captured in a study of shared clonotypes between healthy human individuals (dated by TCRdb to between 2020 and 2021). For context, the study as a whole: A couple of women and a few men aged 18 to 49 years were included in the cohort. Different laboratories and diverse techniques were used to prepare libraries and sequence TCR repertoires, to increase sequencing depth and limit assay-specific biases. The study deeply sequenced blood TCR repertoires of about 5 healthy adults to estimate repertoire size and the extent of clonotype sharing between individuals. Each donor's leukapheresis produced roughly between roughly 0.85 and 10 billion PBMCs.

The donors were healthy, HIV-negative adults who had no recently reported acute infections or vaccinations. All donors were Caucasian adults living in Nashville, Tennessee, USA. In the unsorted samples, 70 million to 95 million PBMCs were counted, and genomic DNA was extracted using the QIAamp DNA Blood Mini kit. Blood was obtained by leukapheresis, after which PBMCs were separated by Ficoll-Histopaque density gradient centrifugation and cryopreserved in liquid nitrogen vapor phase. The CDR3 spans 16 residues, from the cysteine through the phenylalanine. The DNA shown is the 48-base CDR3, in frame from base 1. Sequences LGHNA (CDR1) and YNFKEQ (CDR2) are obtained from the germline V gene. V is trimmed back by 4 bases and J by 4 bases, and the junction contains 6 bases that no gene match accounts for. Points the paper makes about the study in general: Based on pairwise subsampling, the degree of clonotype sharing among donors was expected to be affected by sequencing depth. Sampling was limited to blood, and TCR repertoires in tissue likely differ from TCR repertoires in blood. The genetic and exposure-history diversity represented was limited by the small number of donors.

Points on this clone: Its target antigen remains unknown. No quality values exist for individual bases; no much larger clone is one base distant.

Using the deep immunoSEQ assay, multiplex PCR amplified TCR CDR3 regions from genomic DNA. Genomic DNA extracted from each cell subset was distributed evenly over all wells of several immunoSEQ 96-well plates, and each plate served as one replicate. Each replicate PCR for unsorted PBMC received approximately 0.3 ug genomic DNA, equal to tens of thousands of T cell genomes. Unsorted PBMC genomic DNA was sequenced across ten immunoSEQ deep assay plates. Purified libraries were measured with a Qubit 3.0 fluorometer, size-checked on a Bioanalyzer 2100, and measured again with the KAPA Library Quantification kit. Every immunoSEQ 96-well plate was sequenced on a separate single-read 150-cycle Illumina NextSeq 550 flow cell. Concerning the study's data processing: Because the immunoSEQ output held only junctional sequences and lacked quality scores, the filtering could not match the filtering applied to full-length reads. To assign V/J genes and CDR3, sequences were annotated against IMGT germline references using PyIR, a Python wrapper for IgBLAST v1.9. Reads with weak V/J assignments (E-value above 1e-6), missing CDR3, stop codons, out-of-frame junctions, or ambiguous translated residues were removed. V3J clonotypes were defined as sequences sharing an identical inferred V gene, J gene, and CDR3 amino acid sequence. The percentage overlap between two repertoires was calculated by dividing the number of shared unique clonotypes by the size of the smaller repertoire. Richness of each repertoire was evaluated using RTK rarefaction, the Chao1 estimator, and Recon v2.1 estimates of unobserved clonotypes. TCRdb retrieved this table from immuneACCESS and kept in-frame rearrangements only. Not all clones are present; in checked studies, unresolved V genes account for under half, and no reason is known for the remainder. V and J calls and clone size are those listed in that table; D and trimming were worked out from the DNA. Within this sample are about 490,000 clones, with approximately 79% of them counted one time only. Approximately 12% of the sample is taken by the ten largest.

Material: PBMCs. The TCR originated in a woman aged 40 to 55 in good health. Some clones in this sample may be carry-over from other donors' samples. The V and J segments used are TRBV4-2 and TRBJ2-3; TRBD2 agrees with 12 junctional bases. CDR3 reads: CASSPTSGRLSDTQYF. The bases read TGTGCCAGCAGCCCGACTAGCGGGAGATTATCAGATACGCAGTATTTT.